This T cell receptor (beta chain) was sequenced in a study of T cell repertoires in cytomegalovirus infection. Germline-derived CDR1 and CDR2 are MDHEN and SYDVKM. J gave up 4 bases and V 4 bases, and 10 bases lay outside the gene matches. This CDR3 region has 16 residues. TCRdb passed the reads through MiXCR, listing each CDR3 protein once. The table records around 550,000 distinct CDR3 sequences, less than 30% of them present only once. This TCR derives from a human donor in good health (CMV status not recorded). Some clones in this sample may be carry-over from other donors' samples. Sequences were obtained from PBMCs. This chain links TRBV28 with TRBJ1-5; 7 bases are a match to TRBD1. The chain's CDR3 is CASSSPPAGGNQPQHF. The CDR3 bases are TGTGCCAGCAGTTCCCCCCCGGCAGGGGGAAATCAGCCCCAGCATTTT.